This T cell receptor beta chain was identified in a study of CD8+ T cells in alopecia areata. On the study more broadly: Transfer of skin from roughly 6-12-month-old C3H/HeJ graft donors with spontaneous alopecia was made to roughly 6-11-week-old female C3H/HeJ mice.

A remark on this clone: Its antigen is undetermined. Gene and germline names: mouse.

CD4, CD8alpha, NKG2D, NKG2ACE and other markers guided sorting of pooled cutaneous lymph node cells. TCR sequencing used cDNA made by reverse transcription of extracted RNA. Sequenced by immunoSEQ multiplex PCR; TCRdb stores in-frame clones only, minus some. This sample shows around 290,000 clones and no singletons; 1.2% rests with the ten largest. Notes on the study in general: Clonality in lesional scalp, especially alopecia totalis/universalis, exceeded that of normal scalp.

Specimen: CD4+ T cells sorted from a lymph node. This receptor was obtained from a C3H/HeJ mouse with alopecia areata. This strain's MHC haplotype is H2-k.

The sequenced part of the CDR3 DNA is TGTGCCAGCAGCCAACCGGACAGACAAGAC. Translated: CASSQPDRQD. The whole CDR3 reads CASSQPDRQDTQYF. This chain joins TRBV5 and TRBJ2-5, with D perhaps TRBD1 (6 bases). The CDR3 extends 4 residues past the end of the read, so its final part is completed from the germline J gene. The CDR3 loop spans 14 amino acids. V lost 2 bases and J lost 3, with 9 bases in between. Germline V gene lookup returns CDR1 LGHNA and CDR2 YNLKQL (reference sequence).